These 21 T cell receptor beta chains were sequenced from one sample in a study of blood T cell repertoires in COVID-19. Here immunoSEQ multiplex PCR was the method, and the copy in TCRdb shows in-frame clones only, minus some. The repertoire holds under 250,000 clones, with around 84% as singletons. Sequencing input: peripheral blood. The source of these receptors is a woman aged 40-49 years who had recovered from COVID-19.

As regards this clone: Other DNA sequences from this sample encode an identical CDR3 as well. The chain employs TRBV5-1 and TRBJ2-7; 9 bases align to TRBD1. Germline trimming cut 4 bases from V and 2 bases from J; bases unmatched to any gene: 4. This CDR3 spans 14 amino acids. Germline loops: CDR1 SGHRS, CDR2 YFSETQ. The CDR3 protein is CASSLGQGAYEQYF. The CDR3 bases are TGCGCCAGCAGCCTGGGACAGGGTGCCTACGAGCAGTACTTC.

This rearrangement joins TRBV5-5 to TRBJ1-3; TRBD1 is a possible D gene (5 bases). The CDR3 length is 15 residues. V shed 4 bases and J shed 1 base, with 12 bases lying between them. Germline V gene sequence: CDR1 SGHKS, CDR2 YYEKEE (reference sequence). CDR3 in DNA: TGTGCCAGCAGCGTATCAGGGTGGTCTGGAAACACCATATATTTT. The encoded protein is CASSVSGWSGNTIYF.

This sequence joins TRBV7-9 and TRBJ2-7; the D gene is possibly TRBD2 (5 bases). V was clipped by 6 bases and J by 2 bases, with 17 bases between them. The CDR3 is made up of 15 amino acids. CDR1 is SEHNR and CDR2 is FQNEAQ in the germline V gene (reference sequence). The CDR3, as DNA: TGTGCCAGCAGAGCCGCTCGGGGTCGAGCCTACGAGCAGTACTTC. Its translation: CASRAARGRAYEQYF.

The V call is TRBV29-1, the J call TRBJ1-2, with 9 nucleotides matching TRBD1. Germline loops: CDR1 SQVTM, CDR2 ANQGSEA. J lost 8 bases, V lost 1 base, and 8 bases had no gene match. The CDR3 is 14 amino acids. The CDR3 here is CSVEAWDREGGYTF. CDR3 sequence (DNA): TGCAGCGTTGAAGCCTGGGACAGGGAGGGAGGCTACACCTTC.

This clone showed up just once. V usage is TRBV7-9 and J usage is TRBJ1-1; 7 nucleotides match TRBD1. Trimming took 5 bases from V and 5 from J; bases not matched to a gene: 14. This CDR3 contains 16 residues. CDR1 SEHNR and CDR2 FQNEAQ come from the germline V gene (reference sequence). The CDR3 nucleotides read TGTGCCAGCAGCGGCAGGACAGGTGGGGCCGGGACTGAAGCTTTCTTT. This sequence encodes CASSGRTGGAGTEAFF.

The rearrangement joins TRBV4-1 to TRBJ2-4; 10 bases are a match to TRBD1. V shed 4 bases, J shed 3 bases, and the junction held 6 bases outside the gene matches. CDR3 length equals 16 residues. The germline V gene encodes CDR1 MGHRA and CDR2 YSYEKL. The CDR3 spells CASSPTGTGDKNIQYF. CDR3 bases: TGCGCCAGCAGCCCGACCGGGACAGGGGACAAAAACATTCAGTACTTC.

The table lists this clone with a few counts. The DNA of the CDR3 is TGTGCCAGCAGCTCTATCCCTAGCGGGGGGGGTAATGAGCAGTTCTTC. Translated: CASSSIPSGGGNEQFF. V usage is TRBV7-8 and J usage is TRBJ2-1; 12 positions agree with TRBD2. Per germline, CDR1 SGHVS and CDR2 FQNEAQ. This CDR3 contains 16 residues. After removal of 4 bases from V and 7 bases from J, the junction contained 8 bases not matched to a gene. The variable domain in full, completed from reference TRBV7-8 and TRBJ2-1, reads GAGVSQSPRYKVAKRGQDVALRCDPISGHVSLFWYQQALGQGPEFLTYFQNEAQLDKSGLPSDRFFAERPEGSVSTLKIQRTQQEDSAVYLCASSSIPSGGGNEQFFGPGTRLTVL.

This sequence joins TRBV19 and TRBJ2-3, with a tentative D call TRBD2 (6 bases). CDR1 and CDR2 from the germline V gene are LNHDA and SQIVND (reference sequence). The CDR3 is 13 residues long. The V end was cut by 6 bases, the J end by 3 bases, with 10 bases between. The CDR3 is CASRGAGTDTQYF. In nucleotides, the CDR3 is TGTGCCAGTAGGGGTGCGGGAACAGATACGCAGTATTTT.

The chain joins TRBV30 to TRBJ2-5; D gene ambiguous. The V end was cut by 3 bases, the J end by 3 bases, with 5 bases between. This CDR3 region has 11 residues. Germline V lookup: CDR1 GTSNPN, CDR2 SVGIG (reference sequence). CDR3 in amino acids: CAWRREETQYF. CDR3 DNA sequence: TGTGCCTGGAGAAGAGAAGAGACCCAGTACTTC.

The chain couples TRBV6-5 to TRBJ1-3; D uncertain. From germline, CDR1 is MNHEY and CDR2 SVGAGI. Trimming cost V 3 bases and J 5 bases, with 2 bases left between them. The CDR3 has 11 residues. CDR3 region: CASSYRNTIYF. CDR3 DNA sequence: TGTGCCAGCAGTTATAGAAACACCATATATTTT.

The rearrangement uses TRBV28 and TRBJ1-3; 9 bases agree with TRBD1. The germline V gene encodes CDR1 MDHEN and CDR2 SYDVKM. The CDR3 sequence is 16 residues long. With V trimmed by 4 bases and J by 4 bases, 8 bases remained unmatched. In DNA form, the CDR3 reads TGTGCCAGCAGTTCACCGGGACAGGGCGCCGGAAACACCATATATTTT. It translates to CASSSPGQGAGNTIYF.

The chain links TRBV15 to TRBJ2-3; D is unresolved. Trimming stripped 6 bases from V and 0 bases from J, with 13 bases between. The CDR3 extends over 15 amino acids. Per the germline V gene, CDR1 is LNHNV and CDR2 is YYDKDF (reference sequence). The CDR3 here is CATSRQTPSTDTQYF. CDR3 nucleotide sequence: TGTGCCACCAGTCGTCAGACTCCAAGCACAGATACGCAGTATTTT.

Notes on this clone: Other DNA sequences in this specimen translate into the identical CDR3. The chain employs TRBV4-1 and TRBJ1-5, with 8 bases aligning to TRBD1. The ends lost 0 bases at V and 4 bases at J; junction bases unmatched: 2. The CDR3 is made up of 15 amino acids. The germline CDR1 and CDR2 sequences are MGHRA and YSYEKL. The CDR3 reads CASSQDRGLNQPQHF. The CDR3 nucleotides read TGCGCCAGCAGCCAAGACAGGGGGCTTAATCAGCCCCAGCATTTT.

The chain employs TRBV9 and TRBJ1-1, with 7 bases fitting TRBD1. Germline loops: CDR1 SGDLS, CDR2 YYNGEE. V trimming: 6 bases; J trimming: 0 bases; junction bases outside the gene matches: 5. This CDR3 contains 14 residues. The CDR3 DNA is TGTGCCAGCACCGCAGACAGGGTGAACACTGAAGCTTTCTTT. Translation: CASTADRVNTEAFF.

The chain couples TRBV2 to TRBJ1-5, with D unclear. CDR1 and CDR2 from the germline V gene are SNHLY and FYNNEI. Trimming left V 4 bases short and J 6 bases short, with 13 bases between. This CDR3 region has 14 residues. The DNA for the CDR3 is TGTGCCAGCAGTGCGCTCCTTTTCGGTCAGCCCCAGCATTTT. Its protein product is CASSALLFGQPQHF. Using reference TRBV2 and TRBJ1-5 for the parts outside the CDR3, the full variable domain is EPEVTQTPSHQVTQMGQEVILRCVPISNHLYFYWYRQILGQKVEFLVSFYNNEISEKSEIFDDQFSVERPDGSNFTLKIRSTKLEDSAMYFCASSALLFGQPQHFGDGTRLSIL.

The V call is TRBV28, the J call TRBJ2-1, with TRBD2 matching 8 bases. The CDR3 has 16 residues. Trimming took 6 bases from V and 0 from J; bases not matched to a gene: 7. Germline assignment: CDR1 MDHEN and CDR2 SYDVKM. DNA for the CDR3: TGTGCCAGCAGCACAACTAGCGGCCTCTCCTACAATGAGCAGTTCTTC. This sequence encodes CASSTTSGLSYNEQFF.

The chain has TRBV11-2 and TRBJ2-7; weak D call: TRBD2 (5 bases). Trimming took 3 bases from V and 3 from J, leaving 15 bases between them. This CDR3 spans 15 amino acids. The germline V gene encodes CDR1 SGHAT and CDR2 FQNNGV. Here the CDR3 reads CASSLIRGKDYEQYF. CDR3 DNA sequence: TGTGCCAGCAGCTTGATCCGGGGTAAAGACTACGAGCAGTACTTC.

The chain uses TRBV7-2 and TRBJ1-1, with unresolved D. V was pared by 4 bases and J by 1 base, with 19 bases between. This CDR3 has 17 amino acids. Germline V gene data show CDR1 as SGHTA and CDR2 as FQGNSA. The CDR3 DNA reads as TGTGCCAGCAGCTCCGATTCGATCCGGGGTTGGAACACTGAAGCTTTCTTT. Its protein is CASSSDSIRGWNTEAFF.

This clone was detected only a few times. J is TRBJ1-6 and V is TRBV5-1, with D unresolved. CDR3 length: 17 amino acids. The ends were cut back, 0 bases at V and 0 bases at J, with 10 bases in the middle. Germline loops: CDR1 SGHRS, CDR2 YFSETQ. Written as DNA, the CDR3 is TGCGCCAGCAGCTTGGGAGGGTACAGCTCCTATAATTCACCCCTCCACTTT. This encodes CASSLGGYSSYNSPLHF.

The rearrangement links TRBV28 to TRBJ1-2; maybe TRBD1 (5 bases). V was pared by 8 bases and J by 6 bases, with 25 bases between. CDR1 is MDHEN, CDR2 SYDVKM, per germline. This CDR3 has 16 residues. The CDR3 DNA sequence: TGTGCCAGCGGAACCGGGACGGGGGTTCTGATCGATGGCTACACCTTC. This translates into CASGTGTGVLIDGYTF.

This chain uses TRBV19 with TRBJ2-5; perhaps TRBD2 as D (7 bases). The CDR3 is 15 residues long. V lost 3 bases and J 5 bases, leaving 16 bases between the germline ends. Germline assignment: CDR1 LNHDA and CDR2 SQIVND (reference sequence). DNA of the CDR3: TGTGCCAGTAGTATCACGGCGGGGGCTAGGGAGACCCAGTACTTC. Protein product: CASSITAGARETQYF. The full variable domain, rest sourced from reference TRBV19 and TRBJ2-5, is DGGITQSPKYLFRKEGQNVTLSCEQNLNHDAMYWYRQDPGQGLRLIYYSQIVNDFQKGDIAEGYSVSREKKESFPLTVTSAQKNPTAFYLCASSITAGARETQYFGPGTRLLVL.